Shown below are 19 T cell receptor beta chains from a single sample sequenced in a study of shared clonotypes between healthy human individuals. Generated by immunoSEQ multiplex PCR, the TCRdb table keeps only in-frame clones and is missing some. The sample carries about 490,000 clones, over 75% recorded once. The sample consisted of PBMCs. Receptor source: a woman aged 40-49 years in good health. Some clones in this sample may be carry-over from other donors' samples.

V is TRBV7-2 and J is TRBJ1-2; no clear D gene. The CDR3 runs to 14 residues. Germline V lookup: CDR1 SGHTA, CDR2 FQGNSA. The V end lost 1 base, the J end lost 4 bases, and 10 bases lay between the germline ends. In DNA form, the CDR3 reads TGTGCCAGCAGCTTAGTTGTTGGTTTCTATGGCTACACCTTC. This sequence encodes CASSLVVGFYGYTF.

The rearrangement joins TRBV30 to TRBJ1-2; D gene unclear. CDR3 length: 12 residues. The V end was cut by 0 bases, the J end by 4 bases, with 6 bases between. Germline lookup yields CDR1 GTSNPN and CDR2 SVGIG (reference sequence). The CDR3 loop is CAWSVSIYGYTF. For the CDR3, the DNA is TGTGCCTGGAGTGTTTCCATCTATGGCTACACCTTC. The full variable domain, in which reference TRBV30 and TRBJ1-2 provide the parts outside the CDR3, is SQTIHQWPATLVQPVGSPLSLECTVEGTSNPNLYWYRQAAGRGLQLLFYSVGIGQISSEVPQNLSASRPQDRQFILSSKKLLLSDSGFYLCAWSVSIYGYTFGSGTRLTVV.

In its sample, this clone was seen once. The rearrangement links TRBV2 to TRBJ2-7, with 11 bases matching TRBD2. J gave up 4 bases and V 5 bases, and 4 bases lay outside the gene matches. The CDR3 spans 14 residues. Germline lookup yields CDR1 SNHLY and CDR2 FYNNEI. The CDR3 nucleotides are TGTGCCAGCAGTTGGGCTAGCGGGAGGTACGAGCAGTACTTC. Protein sequence: CASSWASGRYEQYF.

A word on this clone: The likely explanation is a read error, given a far larger clone one base away. Lacking the conserved final phenylalanine or tryptophan, this CDR3 likely reflects a read error. This chain joins TRBV10-3 and TRBJ1-5, with TRBD1 as a possible D gene (5 bases). Looked up from germline, CDR1 is ENHRY and CDR2 is SYGVKD. The V and J ends lost 5 bases and 7 bases respectively, with 18 bases between them. The CDR3 totals 15 residues. The CDR3 nucleotides are TGTGCCATCAGTAACCCAGGGTGGGGGGACCAGCCCCAGCATTCT. It specifies CAISNPGWGDQPQHS.

The CDR3 reads CASSPGGSNYGYTF. Here the CDR3 DNA reads TGTGCCAGCAGCCCCGGGGGGTCTAACTATGGCTACACCTTC. V gene TRBV5-6 combines with J gene TRBJ1-2, with D perhaps matching TRBD1 (5 bases). Germline V gene data show CDR1 as SGHDT and CDR2 as YYEEEE. Between the trimmed V and J ends, which lost 4 bases and 0 bases, there was a span of 10 bases. The length of the CDR3 is 14 residues. The full variable domain, completed using reference TRBV5-6 and TRBJ1-2, is DAGVTQSPTHLIKTRGQQVTLRCSPKSGHDTVSWYQQALGQGPQFIFQYYEEEERQRGNFPDRFSGHQFPNYSSELNVNALLLGDSALYLCASSPGGSNYGYTFGSGTRLTVV.

The chain recombines TRBV6-4 with TRBJ1-2, with 10 bases aligning to TRBD1. The CDR3 loop spans 13 amino acids. Looked up from germline, CDR1 is MRHNA and CDR2 is SNTAGT. Trimming took 4 bases from V and 10 from J; bases not matched to a gene: 6. CDR3 region: CASSVTGTGDYTF. CDR3 coding DNA: TGTGCCAGCAGTGTCACCGGGACAGGGGACTACACCTTC.

In its sample, this clone was seen once. This chain connects TRBV6-5 to TRBJ2-7; maybe TRBD1 (6 bases). The germline V gene encodes CDR1 MNHEY and CDR2 SVGAGI. CDR3 length equals 12 residues. The ends were cut back, 5 bases at V and 4 bases at J, with 9 bases in the middle. CDR3 DNA sequence: TGTGCCAGCAGTGGACAGTCATACGAGCAGTACTTC. This gives the protein CASSGQSYEQYF.

This clone was found once. The chain uses TRBV2 and TRBJ2-3, with a tentative D call TRBD2 (5 bases). Germline values: CDR1 SNHLY, CDR2 FYNNEI. Trimming took off 4 bases at V and 4 bases at J, with 18 bases between the two ends. The CDR3 runs to 16 residues. CDR3 residues: CASSALTGAGADTQYF. The CDR3 DNA reads as TGTGCCAGCAGTGCTCTCACCGGCGCGGGTGCAGATACGCAGTATTTT.

J is TRBJ2-7 and V is TRBV10-1; the D gene is possibly TRBD1 (5 bases). With 6 bases removed from V and 1 base from J, the gap between germline ends came to 13 bases. The CDR3 length is 14 residues. Per germline, CDR1 WNHNN and CDR2 SYGVQD (reference sequence). The CDR3 region has the DNA TGCGCCAGCAGCGCATCAGGGCGATCCTACGAGCAGTACTTC. Its translation is CASSASGRSYEQYF.

The rearrangement joins TRBV9 to TRBJ1-3, with D possibly matching TRBD1 (5 bases). V was cut by 0 bases and J by 1 base, with 8 bases left in between. The CDR3 totals 15 residues. CDR1 and CDR2 from the germline V gene are SGDLS and YYNGEE. CDR3 in amino acids: CASSVEGLSGNTIYF. As DNA, the CDR3 is TGTGCCAGCAGCGTAGAGGGGTTATCTGGAAACACCATATATTTT.

The chain employs TRBV4-3 and TRBJ2-3; D is undetermined. V lost 1 base and J 5 bases, leaving 4 bases between the germline ends. Germline V gene sequence: CDR1 LGHNA, CDR2 YSLEER. The CDR3 extends over 12 amino acids. CDR3: CASSQVQDTQYF. The DNA of the CDR3 is TGCGCCAGCAGCCAAGTGCAAGATACGCAGTATTTT.

CDR3 sequence (DNA): TGTGCCAGCAGTCTGGACTCAGGTACTGAAGCTTTCTTT. Translated, it gives CASSLDSGTEAFF. V gene TRBV2 combines with J gene TRBJ1-1; D ambiguous. CDR3 length equals 13 residues. Germline V gene sequence: CDR1 SNHLY, CDR2 FYNNEI. V lost 5 bases and J lost 5, with 12 bases in between.

Notes on this clone: With a far larger clone one base away, a read error is the likely cause. The chain combines TRBV2 with TRBJ1-3, with a possible D match to TRBD1 (5 bases). The CDR3 spans 14 residues. CDR1 is SNHLY and CDR2 is FYNNEI in the germline V gene. In DNA, the CDR3 is TGTGCCAGCAGCTCCGACAGCTCTGGAAACACCACATATTTT. Protein: CASSSDSSGNTTYF.

J is TRBJ2-7 and V is TRBV4-1; tentatively, D is TRBD2 (6 bases). Trimming cost V 3 bases and J 5 bases, with 14 bases left between them. The CDR3 has 14 residues. The germline V gene encodes CDR1 MGHRA and CDR2 YSYEKL. The CDR3 nucleotides read TGCGCCAGCAGCCAGAGGTGGCCTAGCGACGAGCAGTACTTC. Its translation: CASSQRWPSDEQYF.

This clone occurred a few times. The chain has TRBV5-6 and TRBJ2-2, with 13 bases identical to TRBD2. This CDR3 is 17 amino acids long. The junction had 4 bases not matched to a gene; V was cut back by 0 bases and J by 5 bases. CDR1 is SGHDT, CDR2 YYEEEE, per germline. The CDR3 region has the DNA TGTGCCAGCAGCTTGGGGGGACTAGCGGGATGGACCGGGGAGCTGTTTTTT. Encoded protein: CASSLGGLAGWTGELFF. The full variable domain, its missing parts supplied by reference TRBV5-6 and TRBJ2-2, is DAGVTQSPTHLIKTRGQQVTLRCSPKSGHDTVSWYQQALGQGPQFIFQYYEEEERQRGNFPDRFSGHQFPNYSSELNVNALLLGDSALYLCASSLGGLAGWTGELFFGEGSRLTVL.

With respect to this clone: With a far larger clone one base away, a read error is the likely cause. This CDR3 is also generated by other DNA sequences in the sample. The genes are TRBV7-9 and TRBJ2-6, with TRBD1 identical over 10 bases. Germline lookup yields CDR1 SEHNR and CDR2 FQNEAQ (reference sequence). This CDR3 is built from 18 residues. This chain's CDR3 is CASSQRDRGGKGANVLTF. CDR3 nucleotides: TGTGCCAGCAGCCAAAGGGACAGGGGCGGTAAAGGGGCCAACGTCCTTACTTTC.

The chain joins TRBV5-1 to TRBJ2-2; 10 bases are shared with TRBD2. V shed 3 bases and J 1 base; nucleotides not matched to a gene: 3. Per germline, CDR1 SGHRS and CDR2 YFSETQ. CDR3 length equals 16 residues. Here the CDR3 DNA reads TGCGCCAGCAGCTCCTCTAGCGGGGGGAACACCGGGGAGCTGTTTTTT. Its translation is CASSSSSGGNTGELFF.

The rearrangement joins TRBV6-5 to TRBJ2-1; 7 bases fit TRBD2. Germline CDR1 and CDR2: MNHEY and SVGAGI. This CDR3 region has 16 residues. Germline trimming cut 4 bases from V and 6 bases from J; bases unmatched to any gene: 12. CDR3 sequence reads: CASSLKGLPFPNEQFF. Written as DNA, the CDR3 is TGTGCCAGCAGTTTAAAGGGACTACCATTCCCCAATGAGCAGTTCTTC.

J is TRBJ2-3 and V is TRBV5-1, with 9 bases lining up with TRBD2. CDR1 and CDR2 (germline): SGHRS, YFSETQ. The CDR3 is 15 amino acids. V trimming: 7 bases; J trimming: 0 bases; junction bases outside the gene matches: 6. For the CDR3, the DNA is TGCGCCAGCCGCGCGGGAGGGTGGAGCACAGATACGCAGTATTTT. It yields the protein CASRAGGWSTDTQYF.